Sequencing of this T cell receptor beta chain was carried out in a study of PD-1 blockade in mismatch repair-deficient tumors. Notes on the study in general: After pembrolizumab, tumor-resident clones rose rapidly, then generally contracted before radiologic responses.

Only one count was recorded for this clone. What it recognizes is unknown. Method: immunoSEQ multiplex PCR; TCRdb's copy keeps in-frame clones and lacks some. Of some 84,000 clones listed, roughly 80% are singletons. Germline V gives CDR1 LNHDA, CDR2 SQIVND (reference sequence). The J segment lost 6 bases and the V segment lost 4 bases, leaving 7 bases of the junction unmatched. CDR3 length: 15 residues. This clonotype originated in an adult with mismatch repair-deficient cancer. The V and J genes are TRBV19 and TRBJ2-1, with TRBD2 identical over 9 bases. Sequencing was performed on peripheral blood, taken 12 weeks after starting pembrolizumab. CDR3 sequence: CASSTPGLAVNEQFF. CDR3 nucleotides: TGTGCCAGTAGTACACCGGGACTAGCTGTCAATGAGCAGTTCTTC.